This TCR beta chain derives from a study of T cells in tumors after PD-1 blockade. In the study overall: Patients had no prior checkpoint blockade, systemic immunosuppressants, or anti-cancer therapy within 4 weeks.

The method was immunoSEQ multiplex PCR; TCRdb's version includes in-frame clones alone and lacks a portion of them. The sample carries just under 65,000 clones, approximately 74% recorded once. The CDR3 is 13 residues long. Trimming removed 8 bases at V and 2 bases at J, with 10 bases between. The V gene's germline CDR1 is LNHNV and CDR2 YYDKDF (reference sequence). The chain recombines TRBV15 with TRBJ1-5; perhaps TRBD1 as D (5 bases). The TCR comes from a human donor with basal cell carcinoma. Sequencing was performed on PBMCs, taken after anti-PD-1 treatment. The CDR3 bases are TGTGCCACCCATACGGGGGGCAATCAGCCCCAGCATTTT. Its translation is CATHTGGNQPQHF.